This entry features one TCR beta chain sequence. Germline CDR1 is GTSNPN and CDR2 is SVGIG (reference sequence). With 0 bases removed from V and 9 bases from J, the gap between germline ends came to 15 bases. The CDR3 loop spans 14 amino acids. The study ran its PCR with 60 Vbeta and 13 Jbeta primers. Sequenced by immunoSEQ multiplex PCR; TCRdb stores in-frame clones only, minus some. The sample yields some 130,000 clones, roughly 83% seen once. This entry is derived from a study of cytomegalovirus exposure and HLA in healthy donors. The receptor was derived from a female donor in good health and CMV-seronegative. The specimen was PBMCs. The chain has TRBV30 and TRBJ2-1; D is ambiguous. CDR3 sequence reads: CAWSVLMTGSEQFF. Written as DNA, the CDR3 is TGTGCCTGGAGTGTACTCATGACGGGTAGTGAGCAGTTCTTC.